The rows below give T cell receptor beta chains drawn from one sample of a study of T cells in tuberculosis. The assay was immunoSEQ multiplex PCR, and TCRdb's table has in-frame clones only and misses some. The sample consists of approximately 35,000 clones, under 98% of them appearing once. The source material was PBMCs. Source of these receptors: a donor aged 5 to 30 with latent tuberculosis or without tuberculosis infection. Each CDR3 is given with its conserved first and last residue. A D gene is named only where the DNA matches it firmly. Size is omitted from some rows. Given values are once, few, many or a class for expanded clones.

abundance	v_gene	len	d_gene	j_gene	CDR3nt	CDR3aa
once	TRBV5-6	14	-	TRBJ2-5	TGTGCCAGCAGCTTGTTAGCCTTTCAAGAGACCCAGTACTTC	CASSLLAFQETQYF
-	TRBV7-6	12	-	TRBJ2-7	TGTGCCAGCAGCTCCGGGGTATACGAGCAGTACTTC	CASSSGVYEQYF
-	TRBV30	15	TRBD1	TRBJ1-1	TGTGCCTGGAGGACGGACAGGACCAAAAACACTGAAGCTTTCTTT	CAWRTDRTKNTEAFF
-	TRBV5-1	13	-	TRBJ1-2	TGCGCCAGCAGCTCGGGACAAAACTATGGCTACACCTTC	CASSSGQNYGYTF
few	TRBV6-6	14	-	TRBJ2-7	TGTGCCAGCAGTTACCACGACTCAGACTACGAGCAGTACTTC	CASSYHDSDYEQYF
-	TRBV19	14	TRBD2	TRBJ2-3	TGTGCCAGTGGGACCGGGACTAATCGAGATACGCAGTATTTT	CASGTGTNRDTQYF
-	TRBV12-5	16	TRBD1	TRBJ1-4	TGTGCTAGTGGTTTGAACTACGGACAGGGGGAGGAAAAACTGTTTTTT	CASGLNYGQGEEKLFF
-	TRBV9	17	-	TRBJ1-3	TGTGCCAGCAGCCCGTGGGGAGGGGGGGACTCTGGAAACACCATATATTTT	CASSPWGGGDSGNTIYF
-	TRBV29-1	13	TRBD2	TRBJ2-7	TGCAGCGCTATGGGGGGGAGCTCCTACGAGCAGTACTTC	CSAMGGSSYEQYF
-	TRBV6-1	14	-	TRBJ1-3	TGTGCCAGCAGTGAGCAGGGCTCTGGAAACACCATATATTTT	CASSEQGSGNTIYF
-	TRBV28	16	TRBD1	TRBJ1-4	TGTGCCAGCAGTATCCGGCAGGGGGCAACTAATGAAAAACTGTTTTTT	CASSIRQGATNEKLFF
-	TRBV5-1	16	-	TRBJ2-1	TGCGCCAGCAGCTCGTTAACAGGGAGCTCCTACAATGAGCAGTTCTTC	CASSSLTGSSYNEQFF
few	TRBV4-1	17	-	TRBJ1-4	TGCGCCAGCAGCCAGATCCCCACCCGAGGGGGTAATGAAAAACTGTTTTTT	CASSQIPTRGGNEKLFF
-	TRBV27	22	TRBD2	TRBJ2-3	TGTGCCAGCAGCCCCCCCCACCAGGGCAGGGGACTAGCGGGAGGGCCTTCAGATACGCAGTATTTT	CASSPPHQGRGLAGGPSDTQYF
-	TRBV5-1	13	-	TRBJ1-1	TGCGCCAGCAGCCCTCAGGGCTCCACTGAAGCTTTCTTT	CASSPQGSTEAFF
-	TRBV19	13	-	TRBJ1-1	TGTGCCAGTAGTATGCCCGGGGTCACTGAAGCTTTCTTT	CASSMPGVTEAFF
-	TRBV6-1	14	-	TRBJ1-4	TGTGCCAGCAGTGACTCTGCAACTAATGAAAAACTGTTTTTT	CASSDSATNEKLFF
-	TRBV7-9	17	TRBD2	TRBJ2-5	TGTGCCAGCAGCTCGGGACTAGCGGGAGGCACCAGAGAGACCCAGTACTTC	CASSSGLAGGTRETQYF
-	TRBV18	15	TRBD1	TRBJ1-1	TGTGCCAGCTCACCTCAAGGACAGGGGTTAGCTGAAGCTTTCTTT	CASSPQGQGLAEAFF
-	TRBV29-1	14	-	TRBJ2-1	TGCAGCGTTGAAGACTTGGACAGAAACAATGAGCAGTTCTTC	CSVEDLDRNNEQFF
-	TRBV9	15	TRBD2	TRBJ2-1	TGTGCCAGCAGCCCCGGGACTAGCGGACCAAATGAGCAGTTCTTC	CASSPGTSGPNEQFF
-	TRBV2	15	-	TRBJ2-3	TGTGCCAGCAGTGAAGCGCGGACAGCGGCAGATACGCAGTATTTT	CASSEARTAADTQYF
few	TRBV2	15	TRBD1	TRBJ1-4	TGTGCCAGCAGTGAAGCCAGGGGGCTAGGTGAAAAACTGTTTTTT	CASSEARGLGEKLFF
-	TRBV9	15	-	TRBJ2-5	TGTGCCAGCAGCGTAATAGGACTCCCCCAAGAGACCCAGTACTTC	CASSVIGLPQETQYF
-	TRBV30	16	TRBD2	TRBJ2-3	TGTGCCTGGGAAAAAGGGACTACAGCTAGCACAGATACGCAGTATTTT	CAWEKGTTASTDTQYF
few	TRBV11-2	13	-	TRBJ1-2	TGTGCCAGCAGCTTCACAGGGAGTAATGGCTACACCTTC	CASSFTGSNGYTF
-	TRBV7-8	13	-	TRBJ1-5	TGTGCCAGCAGCCGGGTCGGGGGTCAGCCCCAGCATTTT	CASSRVGGQPQHF
-	TRBV15	15	-	TRBJ2-6	TGTGCCACCAGCAGAGACAGATCTGGGGCCAACGTCCTGACTTTC	CATSRDRSGANVLTF
-	TRBV27	17	-	TRBJ2-1	TGTGCCAGCAGCCTTAGAACCGGGATCAAGTCCTACAATGAGCAGTTCTTC	CASSLRTGIKSYNEQFF
-	TRBV5-1	16	-	TRBJ1-3	TGCGCCAGCAGCTTGGCAGGACAGAATTCTGGAAACACCATATATTTT	CASSLAGQNSGNTIYF
-	TRBV6-1	12	-	TRBJ2-7	TGTGCCAGCAGTGATAGGAGCTCGGAGCAGTACTTC	CASSDRSSEQYF
once	TRBV2	15	-	TRBJ1-1	TGTGCCAGCAGTGTCGCGGCAGGGAGGGACACTGAAGCTTTCTTT	CASSVAAGRDTEAFF
-	TRBV5-4	15	TRBD2	TRBJ2-7	TGTGCCAGCAGTGTAGGGACTAGCGGGAATGACGAGCAGTACTTC	CASSVGTSGNDEQYF
-	TRBV29-1	12	-	TRBJ2-2	TGCAGCGTCCATTCGAACACCGGGGAGCTGTTTTTT	CSVHSNTGELFF
-	TRBV11-2	16	TRBD1	TRBJ2-5	TGTGCCAGCAGCGGCTCGGGACAGGGGTACCAAGAGACCCAGTACTTC	CASSGSGQGYQETQYF
-	TRBV4-2	14	TRBD2	TRBJ2-5	TGTGCCAGCAGTCTAGCGGGAGTAGGAGAGACCCAGTACTTC	CASSLAGVGETQYF
once	TRBV19	15	-	TRBJ1-2	TGTGCCAGTAGTATAGGGCCCCAAATGAATCCTGGCTACACCTTC	CASSIGPQMNPGYTF
-	TRBV25-1	16	TRBD1	TRBJ1-4	TGTGCCAGCAGTGAATTGTCAGGGGGCAGAAATGAAAAACTGTTTTTT	CASSELSGGRNEKLFF
-	TRBV5-1	16	TRBD1	TRBJ2-4	TGCGCCAGCAGCTTGGGACAGGGAATAGCCAAAAACATTCAGTACTTC	CASSLGQGIAKNIQYF
-	TRBV28	15	TRBD2	TRBJ2-7	TGTGCCAGCCGAGGACTAGCGGGAGGTGCGGGCGAGCAGTACTTC	CASRGLAGGAGEQYF
few	TRBV7-9	15	-	TRBJ2-7	TGTGCCAGCAGCTTAGGGGCAGGGTCTGGGTACGAGCAGTACTTC	CASSLGAGSGYEQYF
-	TRBV9	16	TRBD2	TRBJ2-5	TGTGCCAGCAGCGTAGAACCTAGCGGAGGGGAGGAGACCCAGTACTTC	CASSVEPSGGEETQYF
-	TRBV5-1	16	TRBD1	TRBJ2-3	TGCGCCAGCAGCGGCCATTCGGGACAGGTGACAGATACGCAGTATTTT	CASSGHSGQVTDTQYF
-	TRBV4-1	14	-	TRBJ1-2	TGCGCCAGCAGCCAAGATGGGCCTAACTATGGCTACACCTTC	CASSQDGPNYGYTF
once	TRBV19	13	TRBD1	TRBJ2-7	TGTGCCAGTAGTGGGACAGCACAGCACGAGCAGTACTTC	CASSGTAQHEQYF
-	TRBV5-6	14	TRBD1	TRBJ2-7	TGTGCCAGCAGCTGGGGGACAGAAGCCTACGAGCAGTACTTC	CASSWGTEAYEQYF
-	TRBV29-1	13	-	TRBJ2-3	TGCAGCGCCCTGTGGGGGGGCCCTGGATCGCAGTATTTT	CSALWGGPGSQYF
-	TRBV10-3	15	-	TRBJ1-1	TGTGCCATCAGTGAGCCCCTTGCAGGGGCGATTGAAGCTTTCTTT	CAISEPLAGAIEAFF
-	TRBV9	14	TRBD1	TRBJ2-7	TGTGCCAGCAGCGCCGGGACAGAGACCTACGAGCAGTACTTC	CASSAGTETYEQYF
-	TRBV29-1	14	-	TRBJ2-3	TGCAGCGTCGACCACGGAGTTAGCACAGATACGCAGTATTTT	CSVDHGVSTDTQYF
-	TRBV2	12	TRBD1	TRBJ1-1	TGTGCCAGCAGAGGACAGGGGGATCGGGCTTTCTTT	CASRGQGDRAFF